The TCR beta chain described here comes from a study of blood T cell repertoires in COVID-19. Overall study: Researchers got acute and convalescent COVID-19 samples from the United States, Italy and Spain. T cells, B-cell-depleted T cells, or PBMCs supplied cDNA or gDNA.

Under the authors' procedure: Amplification with reference gene primers provided the estimates of nucleated cell counts. Using immunoSEQ multiplex PCR, the repertoire was profiled, and TCRdb retains in-frame clones only, with some absent. V and J calls and clone size are as listed in that table; D and trimming were resolved from the DNA. The table records 260,000 or so clones, around 90% of them present only once. With 0 bases removed from V and 6 bases from J, the gap between germline ends came to 7 bases. Per the germline V gene, CDR1 is SGHNT and CDR2 is YYREEE (reference sequence). The CDR3 consists of 13 residues.

The sequencing input was peripheral blood. The chain carries TRBV5-4 and TRBJ2-1; no definite D call. The sequence came from a man aged 18 to 35 with active or convalescent COVID-19. The CDR3 bases are TGTGCCAGCAGCTTGGTCTCCCCCAATGAGCAGTTCTTC. This translates into CASSLVSPNEQFF.